These T cell receptor beta chains were read from a single sample in a study of shared clonotypes between healthy human individuals. Assay: immunoSEQ multiplex PCR; the TCRdb copy retains only in-frame clones and omits some. Of about 2.1 million clones listed, more than 85% are singletons. Input material: naive CD8+ T cells from PBMCs. Receptors originate from a man aged 18 to 35 in good health. Some clones in this sample may be carry-over from other donors' samples. Each CDR3 is given with its conserved first and last residue. Each record gives: D gene, J gene, V gene, CDR3 protein, CDR3 DNA. A D gene is named only where the DNA matches it firmly.

D: NA; J: TRBJ2-5; V: TRBV5-1; CDR3: CASSFDGKQETQYF; DNA: TGCGCCAGCAGCTTCGATGGCAAACAAGAGACCCAGTACTTC
D: NA; J: TRBJ2-1; V: TRBV28; CDR3: CASSFFPDSYNEQFF; DNA: TGTGCCAGCAGTTTCTTTCCAGACTCCTACAATGAGCAGTTCTTC
D: TRBD1; J: TRBJ1-2; V: TRBV5-6; CDR3: CASSPQGPLGYGYTF; DNA: TGTGCCAGCAGCCCACAGGGGCCTCTCGGTTATGGCTACACCTTC
D: NA; J: TRBJ2-1; V: TRBV10-1; CDR3: CASSEGDRSYNEQFF; DNA: TGCGCCAGCAGTGAGGGGGACCGCTCCTACAATGAGCAGTTCTTC
D: NA; J: TRBJ1-2; V: TRBV4-1; CDR3: CASSQEGGTRTNYGYTF; DNA: TGCGCCAGCAGCCAAGAAGGGGGGACACGGACTAACTATGGCTACACCTTC
D: NA; J: TRBJ2-5; V: TRBV25-1; CDR3: CASSDFGETQYF; DNA: TGTGCCAGCAGTGACTTCGGGGAGACCCAGTACTTC
D: NA; J: TRBJ1-2; V: TRBV27; CDR3: CASKQGAANYGYTF; DNA: TGTGCCAGCAAACAGGGAGCAGCTAACTATGGCTACACCTTC
D: NA; J: TRBJ1-1; V: TRBV29-1; CDR3: CSVAKQNTEAFF; DNA: TGCAGCGTTGCCAAGCAGAACACTGAAGCTTTCTTT
D: NA; J: TRBJ2-3; V: TRBV14; CDR3: CASSQVGTDTQYF; DNA: TGTGCCAGCAGCCAAGTGGGCACAGATACGCAGTATTTT
D: NA; J: TRBJ2-2; V: TRBV30; CDR3: CAWSSPRGRPRDTGELFF; DNA: TGTGCCTGGAGTTCTCCTCGGGGAAGACCAAGGGACACCGGGGAGCTGTTTTTT
D: NA; J: TRBJ2-2; V: TRBV29-1; CDR3: CSVEALGRAAGELFF; DNA: TGCAGCGTTGAAGCCCTCGGGCGTGCGGCCGGGGAGCTGTTTTTT